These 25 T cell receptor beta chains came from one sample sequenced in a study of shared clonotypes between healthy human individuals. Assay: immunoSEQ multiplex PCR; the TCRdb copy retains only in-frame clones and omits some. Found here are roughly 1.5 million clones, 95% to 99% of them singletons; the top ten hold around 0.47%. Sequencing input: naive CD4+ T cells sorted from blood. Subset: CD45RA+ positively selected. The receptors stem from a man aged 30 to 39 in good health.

This chain's CDR3 is CASTGREIFRGELFF. CDR3 nucleotide sequence: TGTGCCAGCACGGGGCGGGAGATCTTCCGGGGGGAGCTGTTTTTT. This chain uses TRBV6-6 with TRBJ2-2; 7 bases are shared with TRBD2. The CDR3 runs to 15 residues. Germline-derived CDR1 and CDR2 are MNHNY and SVGAGI (reference sequence). V lost 7 bases, J lost 8 bases, and 13 bases stayed unmatched.

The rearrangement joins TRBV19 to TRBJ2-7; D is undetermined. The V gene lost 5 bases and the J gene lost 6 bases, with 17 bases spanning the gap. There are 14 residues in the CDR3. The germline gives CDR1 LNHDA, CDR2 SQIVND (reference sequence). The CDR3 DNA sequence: TGTGCCAGTAGTGCCTCTGGACGTATACCCGAGCAGTACTTC. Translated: CASSASGRIPEQYF.

The CDR3 nucleotides read TGTGCCAGCAGTTTCGGGACAGAGAGCACAGATACGCAGTATTTT. This translates into CASSFGTESTDTQYF. The chain uses TRBV27 and TRBJ2-3; TRBD1 aligns across 7 bases. V lost 3 bases to trimming and J lost 0 bases; unmatched junction nucleotides: 3. Germline V gives CDR1 MNHEY, CDR2 SMNVEV (reference sequence). The CDR3 length is 15 residues.

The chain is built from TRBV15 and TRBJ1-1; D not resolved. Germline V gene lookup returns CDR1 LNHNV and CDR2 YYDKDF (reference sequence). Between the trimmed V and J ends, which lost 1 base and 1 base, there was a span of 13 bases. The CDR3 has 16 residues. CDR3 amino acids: CATSRGGNSRNTEAFF. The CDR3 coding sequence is TGTGCCACCAGCAGAGGTGGAAACAGTCGGAACACTGAAGCTTTCTTT.

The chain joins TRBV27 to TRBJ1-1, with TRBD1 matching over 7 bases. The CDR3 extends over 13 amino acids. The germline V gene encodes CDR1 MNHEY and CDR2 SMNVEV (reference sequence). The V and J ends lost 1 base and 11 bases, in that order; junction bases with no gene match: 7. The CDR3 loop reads CASSLFSTGEAFF. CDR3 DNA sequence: TGTGCCAGCAGTTTATTTTCCACAGGGGAGGCTTTCTTT.

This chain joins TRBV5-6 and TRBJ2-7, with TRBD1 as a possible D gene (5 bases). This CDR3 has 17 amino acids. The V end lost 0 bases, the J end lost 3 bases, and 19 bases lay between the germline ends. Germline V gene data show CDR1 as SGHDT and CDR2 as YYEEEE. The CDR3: CASSLVAGIGRVYEQYF. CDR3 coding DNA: TGTGCCAGCAGCTTGGTGGCAGGGATAGGTCGGGTCTACGAGCAGTACTTC.

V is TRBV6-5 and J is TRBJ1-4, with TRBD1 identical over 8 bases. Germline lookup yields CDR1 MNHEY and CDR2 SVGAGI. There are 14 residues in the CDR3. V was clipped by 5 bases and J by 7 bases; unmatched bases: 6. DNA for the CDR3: TGTGCCAGCAGTAGGACAGGGCTTTCTGAAAAACTGTTTTTT. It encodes CASSRTGLSEKLFF.

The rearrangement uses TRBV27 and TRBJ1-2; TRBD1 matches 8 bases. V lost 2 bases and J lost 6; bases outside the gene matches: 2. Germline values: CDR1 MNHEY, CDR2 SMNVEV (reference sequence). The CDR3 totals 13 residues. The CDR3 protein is CASSLIRGHGYTF. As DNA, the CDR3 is TGTGCCAGCAGTTTAATCAGGGGGCATGGCTACACCTTC.

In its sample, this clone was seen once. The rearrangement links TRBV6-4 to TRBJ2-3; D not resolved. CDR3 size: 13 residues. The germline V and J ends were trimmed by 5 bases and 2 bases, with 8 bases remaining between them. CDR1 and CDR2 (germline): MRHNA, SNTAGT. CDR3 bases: TGTGCCAGCAGTCCCCCTGACACAGATACGCAGTATTTT. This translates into CASSPPDTDTQYF.

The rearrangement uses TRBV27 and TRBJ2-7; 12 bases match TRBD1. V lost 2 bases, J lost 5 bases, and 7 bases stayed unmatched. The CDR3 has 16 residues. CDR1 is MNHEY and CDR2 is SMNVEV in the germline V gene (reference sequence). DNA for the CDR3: TGTGCCAGCAGTTTAGCCGCCGGGACAGGGGGCGACGAGCAGTACTTC. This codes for CASSLAAGTGGDEQYF.

CDR3 loop: CASSGQGIMLEQYF. The CDR3 DNA reads as TGTGCCAGCAGCGGACAGGGGATCATGCTCGAGCAGTACTTC. V usage is TRBV11-2 and J usage is TRBJ2-7, with 9 bases matching TRBD1. The CDR3 runs 14 residues. CDR1 and CDR2 (germline): SGHAT, FQNNGV. V lost 5 bases and J lost 6; bases outside the gene matches: 8.

The CDR3 coding sequence is TGTGCCAGCACCTACCCCCAGTATAACACTGAAGCTTTCTTT. Translation: CASTYPQYNTEAFF. This sequence joins TRBV28 and TRBJ1-1; D is unclear. Trimming took off 7 bases at V and 2 bases at J, with 14 bases between the two ends. Germline-derived CDR1 and CDR2 are MDHEN and SYDVKM. The CDR3 is 14 residues long.

CDR3 bases: TGCGCCAGCAGCTTCGGGACAGGACATCAGCCCCAGCATTTT. Amino acids: CASSFGTGHQPQHF. The chain links TRBV5-1 to TRBJ1-5, with 8 nucleotides matching TRBD1. V shed 2 bases and J 5 bases; nucleotides not matched to a gene: 3. The CDR3 spans 14 residues. Germline CDR1 and CDR2: SGHRS and YFSETQ.

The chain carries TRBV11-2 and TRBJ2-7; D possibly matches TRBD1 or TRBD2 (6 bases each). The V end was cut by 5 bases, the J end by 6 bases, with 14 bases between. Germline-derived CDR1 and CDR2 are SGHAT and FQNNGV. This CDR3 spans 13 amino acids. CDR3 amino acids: CASSPRGAFEQYF. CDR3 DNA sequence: TGTGCCAGCAGCCCGAGGGGGGCTTTCGAGCAGTACTTC.

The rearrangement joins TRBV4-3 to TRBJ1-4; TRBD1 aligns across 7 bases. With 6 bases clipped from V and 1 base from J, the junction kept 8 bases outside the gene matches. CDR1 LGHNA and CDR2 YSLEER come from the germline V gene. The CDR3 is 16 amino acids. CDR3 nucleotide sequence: TGCGCCAGCAGGGCCCGGGGGGACAGAACTAATGAAAAACTGTTTTTT. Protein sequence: CASRARGDRTNEKLFF.

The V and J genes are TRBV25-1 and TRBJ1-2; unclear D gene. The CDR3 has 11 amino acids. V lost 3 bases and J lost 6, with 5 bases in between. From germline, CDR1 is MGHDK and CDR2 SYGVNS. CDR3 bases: TGTGCCAGCAGTGAGGCGCATGGCTACACCTTC. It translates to CASSEAHGYTF.

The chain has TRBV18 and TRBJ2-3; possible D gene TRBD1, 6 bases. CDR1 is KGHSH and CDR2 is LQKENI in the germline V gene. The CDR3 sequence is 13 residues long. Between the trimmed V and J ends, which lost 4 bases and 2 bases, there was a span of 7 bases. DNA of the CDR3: TGTGCCAGCTCACACAGGGACACAGATACGCAGTATTTT. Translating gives CASSHRDTDTQYF.

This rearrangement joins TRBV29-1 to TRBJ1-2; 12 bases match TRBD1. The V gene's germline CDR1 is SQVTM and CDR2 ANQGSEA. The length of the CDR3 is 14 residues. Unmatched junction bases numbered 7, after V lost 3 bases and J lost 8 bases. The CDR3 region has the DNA TGCAGCGTTGACAGGGACAGGGGGCATCGAGGCTACACCTTC. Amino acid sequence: CSVDRDRGHRGYTF. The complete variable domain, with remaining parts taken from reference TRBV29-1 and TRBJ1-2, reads SAVISQKPSRDICQRGTSLTIQCQVDSQVTMMFWYRQQPGQSLTLIATANQGSEATYESGFVIDKFPISRPNLTFSTLTVSNMSPEDSSIYLCSVDRDRGHRGYTFGSGTRLTVV.

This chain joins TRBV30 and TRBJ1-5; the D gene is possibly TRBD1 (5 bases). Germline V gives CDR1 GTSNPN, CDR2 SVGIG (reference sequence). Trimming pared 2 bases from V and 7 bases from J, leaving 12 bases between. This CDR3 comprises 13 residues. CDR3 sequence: CAWSRGVYQPQHF. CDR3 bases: TGTGCCTGGAGTCGGGGGGTTTACCAGCCCCAGCATTTT.

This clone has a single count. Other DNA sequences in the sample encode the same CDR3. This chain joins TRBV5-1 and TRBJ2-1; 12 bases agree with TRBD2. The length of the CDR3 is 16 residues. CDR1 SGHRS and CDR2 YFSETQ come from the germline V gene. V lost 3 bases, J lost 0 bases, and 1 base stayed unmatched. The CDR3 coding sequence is TGCGCCAGCAGCTGGGGACTAGCGGGCTCCTACAATGAGCAGTTCTTC. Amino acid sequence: CASSWGLAGSYNEQFF.

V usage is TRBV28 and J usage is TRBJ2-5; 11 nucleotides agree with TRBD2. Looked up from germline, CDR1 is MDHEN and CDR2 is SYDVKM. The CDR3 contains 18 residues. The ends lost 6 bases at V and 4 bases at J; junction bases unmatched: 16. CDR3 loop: CASSHVLIAGGPRETQYF. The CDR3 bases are TGTGCCAGCAGCCACGTTCTAATAGCGGGAGGGCCTCGAGAGACCCAGTACTTC.

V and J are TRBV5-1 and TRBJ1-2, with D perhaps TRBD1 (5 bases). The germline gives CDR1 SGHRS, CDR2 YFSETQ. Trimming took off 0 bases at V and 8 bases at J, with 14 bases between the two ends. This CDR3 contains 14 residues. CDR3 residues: CASSLAHGAWGYTF. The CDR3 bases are TGCGCCAGCAGCTTGGCGCATGGGGCTTGGGGCTACACCTTC.

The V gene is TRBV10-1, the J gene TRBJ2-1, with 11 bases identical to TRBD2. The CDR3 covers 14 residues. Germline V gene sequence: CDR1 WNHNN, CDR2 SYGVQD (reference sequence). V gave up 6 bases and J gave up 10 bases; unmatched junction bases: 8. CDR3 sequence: CASRNSGRAREQFF. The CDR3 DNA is TGCGCCAGCAGAAATAGCGGGAGGGCGCGGGAGCAGTTCTTC.

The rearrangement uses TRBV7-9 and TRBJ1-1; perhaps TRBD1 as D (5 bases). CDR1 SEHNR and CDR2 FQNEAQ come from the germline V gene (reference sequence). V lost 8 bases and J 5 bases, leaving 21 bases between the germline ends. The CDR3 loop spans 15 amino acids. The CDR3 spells CASGTTRGASTEAFF. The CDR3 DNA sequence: TGTGCCAGCGGAACGACTAGGGGCGCTTCTACTGAAGCTTTCTTT.

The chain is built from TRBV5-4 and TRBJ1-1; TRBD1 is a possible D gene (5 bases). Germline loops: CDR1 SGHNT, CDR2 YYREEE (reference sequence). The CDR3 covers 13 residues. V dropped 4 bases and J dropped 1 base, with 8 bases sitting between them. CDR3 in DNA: TGTGCCAGCAGCGGCGGGACGAACACTGAAGCTTTCTTT. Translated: CASSGGTNTEAFF.